This passage covers 16 T cell receptor beta chains from one sample sequenced in a study of T cell repertoires in cytomegalovirus infection. Their antigen targets remain unknown. TCRdb ran MiXCR on the reads and lists one entry per CDR3 protein. The sample shows approximately 1,000,000 distinct CDR3 sequences, roughly 30% of them seen only once. Sequenced here: cultured CD8+ T cells from PBMCs, sampled from culture after CMV antigen stimulation. The receptors were gathered from a human donor in good health (CMV status not recorded). Some clones in this sample may be carry-over from other donors' samples.

Here the CDR3 DNA reads TGTGCCAGCAGCCAACTTCGCACAGTCGGGAACACTGAAGCTTTCTTT. As protein: CASSQLRTVGNTEAFF. V and J are TRBV14 and TRBJ1-1; D is ambiguous. The germline V gene encodes CDR1 SGHDN and CDR2 FVKESK. V was shortened by 2 bases and J by 1 base, with 14 bases between the two germline ends. The CDR3 extends over 16 amino acids.

This clonotype has a single count. V gene TRBV5-5 combines with J gene TRBJ1-1; D unresolved. The ends were cut back, 6 bases at V and 4 bases at J, with 13 bases in the middle. In germline, CDR1 is SGHKS, CDR2 YYEKEE (reference sequence). This CDR3 region has 13 residues. The CDR3 protein is CASTRDVSTEAFF. The CDR3 DNA is TGTGCCAGCACCAGAGACGTGAGCACTGAAGCTTTCTTT.

The chain carries TRBV12-5 and TRBJ2-2; D is unresolved. V was pared by 1 base and J by 4 bases, with 7 bases between. The CDR3 spans 14 residues. The germline gives CDR1 LGHNT, CDR2 FRNRAP. Here the CDR3 reads CASGLAGTTGELFF. The CDR3 DNA reads as TGTGCTAGTGGTTTGGCGGGTACCACCGGGGAGCTGTTTTTT.

This chain connects TRBV7-6 to TRBJ2-5; TRBD2 matches 9 bases. J was trimmed by 3 bases and V by 7 bases; bases with no gene match: 12. The CDR3 extends over 16 amino acids. From germline, CDR1 is SGHVS and CDR2 FNYEAQ. The CDR3 DNA reads TGTGCCAGCACCGAGTTACGGCGGGGGGGTGAAGAGACCCAGTACTTC. Its translation is CASTELRRGGEETQYF.

The chain employs TRBV7-9 and TRBJ2-7, with D perhaps TRBD1 or TRBD2 (5 bases each). Germline V gene data show CDR1 as SEHNR and CDR2 as FQNEAQ (reference sequence). The CDR3 sequence is 15 residues long. Trimming removed 1 base at V and 1 base at J, with 11 bases between. CDR3 in DNA: TGTGCCAGCAGCTTAGTTATCGGGACGTCCTACGAGCAGTACGTC. Translation: CASSLVIGTSYEQYV.

In this sample, this clonotype turned up a few times. The V gene is TRBV7-6, the J gene TRBJ2-7; D is possibly TRBD1 or TRBD2 (5 bases each). Trimming left V 5 bases short and J 2 bases short, with 13 bases between. This CDR3 comprises 14 residues. Looked up from germline, CDR1 is SGHVS and CDR2 is FNYEAQ. The CDR3 region has the DNA TGTGCCAGCAGCAAGCCGGGGCTCCCCTACGAGCAGTACTTC. Translating gives CASSKPGLPYEQYF.

The chain recombines TRBV5-6 with TRBJ1-5; D remains ambiguous. Deletions cut 4 bases from V and 0 bases from J, with 11 bases between. Germline loops: CDR1 SGHDT, CDR2 YYEEEE. This CDR3 has 15 amino acids. CDR3 coding DNA: TGTGCCAGCAGCACTTGGACTTATAGCAATCAGCCCCAGCATTTT. Translated, it gives CASSTWTYSNQPQHF.

This chain uses TRBV27 with TRBJ2-3; 8 nucleotides agree with TRBD2. The length of the CDR3 is 17 residues. With V trimmed by 5 bases and J by 5 bases, 15 bases remained unmatched. Germline V gene lookup returns CDR1 MNHEY and CDR2 SMNVEV (reference sequence). The CDR3 nucleotides read TGTGCCAGCAGTCTGGAGCGTAGCGGGGTCGGCAGAGATACGCAGTATTTT. It yields the protein CASSLERSGVGRDTQYF.

This clonotype has only a few counts. The chain couples TRBV12-3 or TRBV12-4 to TRBJ2-4; D might be TRBD1 (6 bases). V gave up 3 bases and J gave up 5 bases, with 14 bases separating them. The CDR3 totals 15 residues. This CDR3 is CASSLGDMGENIQYF. The CDR3 DNA is TGTGCCAGCAGTTTGGGGGACATGGGGGAAAACATTCAGTACTTC.

The chain uses TRBV2 and TRBJ2-1; TRBD1 is a possible D gene (6 bases). The V end was cut by 7 bases, the J end by 0 bases, with 19 bases between. The germline V gene encodes CDR1 SNHLY and CDR2 FYNNEI. The CDR3 consists of 17 residues. The CDR3 is CASIYRASRSSYNEQFF. The CDR3 DNA is TGTGCCAGCATTTACAGGGCCTCCCGAAGCTCCTACAATGAGCAGTTCTTC.

This clonotype was recorded at least ten times. The chain is built from TRBV27 and TRBJ1-1; D call uncertain. Trimming removed 6 bases from V and 0 bases from J, with 8 bases in between. Germline V lookup: CDR1 MNHEY, CDR2 SMNVEV (reference sequence). CDR3 length equals 13 residues. Here the CDR3 reads CASSLTVNTEAFF. CDR3 DNA sequence: TGTGCCAGCAGCTTAACGGTGAACACTGAAGCTTTCTTT.

This clonotype was detected a few times. This CDR3 reads CASSPPNSPRDREDTEAFF. The CDR3 DNA reads as TGTGCCAGCAGCCCGCCCAATTCGCCCCGCGACAGGGAGGACACTGAAGCTTTCTTT. V is TRBV7-9 and J is TRBJ1-1, with 7 bases aligning to TRBD1. Germline trimming cut 5 bases from V and 3 bases from J; bases unmatched to any gene: 21. CDR1 SEHNR and CDR2 FQNEAQ come from the germline V gene (reference sequence). The CDR3 length is 19 residues.

The CDR3 DNA reads TGCAGTGCTAGGGCCGGGACACCAGATTTCTATGGCTACACCTTC. Translating it yields CSARAGTPDFYGYTF. The chain couples TRBV20-1 to TRBJ1-2; perhaps TRBD1 as D (6 bases). The CDR3 length is 15 residues. Germline CDR1 and CDR2: DFQATT and SNEGSKA (reference sequence). Trimming left V 3 bases short and J 4 bases short, with 18 bases between.

The chain's CDR3 is CASSLYIGGGSGRDRNEQFF. As DNA, the CDR3 is TGTGCCAGCAGTTTATATATCGGAGGTGGTAGCGGGCGCGATCGGAATGAGCAGTTCTTC. The gene calls are TRBV28 and TRBJ2-1, with 7 positions matching TRBD2. The V and J ends lost 1 base and 7 bases, in that order; junction bases with no gene match: 22. Germline CDR1 and CDR2: MDHEN and SYDVKM. CDR3 length equals 20 residues.

The V call is TRBV27, the J call TRBJ2-1; D is possibly TRBD2 (7 bases). The CDR3 is 17 residues long. Germline lookup yields CDR1 MNHEY and CDR2 SMNVEV (reference sequence). V lost 3 bases to trimming and J lost 4 bases, with 19 bases between them. This CDR3 reads CASSLIGRGQSYNEQFF. The DNA of the CDR3 is TGTGCCAGCAGTTTGATCGGGCGGGGGCAGTCTTACAATGAGCAGTTCTTC.

The gene calls are TRBV28 and TRBJ2-7, with 7 bases matching TRBD1. The germline CDR1 and CDR2 sequences are MDHEN and SYDVKM. V was clipped by 6 bases and J by 4 bases; unmatched bases: 9. The CDR3 is made up of 14 amino acids. CDR3 loop: CASSQRQGEYEQYF. DNA for the CDR3: TGTGCCAGCAGCCAGAGACAGGGCGAATACGAGCAGTACTTC.